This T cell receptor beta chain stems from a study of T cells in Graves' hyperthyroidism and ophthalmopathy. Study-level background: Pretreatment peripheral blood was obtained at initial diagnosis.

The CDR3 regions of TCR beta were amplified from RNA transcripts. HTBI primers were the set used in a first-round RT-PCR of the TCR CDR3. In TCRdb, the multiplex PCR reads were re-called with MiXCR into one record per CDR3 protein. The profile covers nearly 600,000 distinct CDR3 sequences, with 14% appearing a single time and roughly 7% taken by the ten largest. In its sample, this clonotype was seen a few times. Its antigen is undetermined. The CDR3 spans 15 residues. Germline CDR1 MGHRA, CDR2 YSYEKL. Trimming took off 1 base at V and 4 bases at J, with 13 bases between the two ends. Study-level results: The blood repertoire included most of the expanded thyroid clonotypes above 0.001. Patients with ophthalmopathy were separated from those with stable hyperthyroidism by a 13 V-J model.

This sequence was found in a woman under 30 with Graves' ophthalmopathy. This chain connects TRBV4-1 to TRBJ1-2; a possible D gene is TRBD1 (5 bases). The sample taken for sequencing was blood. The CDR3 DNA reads TGCGCCAGCAGCCAAGGGGGGACTGGCGGCTATGGCTACACCTTC. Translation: CASSQGGTGGYGYTF.